The rows below give T cell receptor beta chains drawn from one sample of a study of beta chain features in type 1 diabetes. The repertoire was sequenced with immunoSEQ multiplex PCR; TCRdb's copy has only in-frame clones and lacks some. The sample shows around 300,000 clones, 12% to 15% of them seen only once. Sequencing was done on a sample of central memory CD4+ T cells from blood. The receptors here all came from a man aged 30-40 years in good health. CDR3s include the opening cysteine and the closing phenylalanine or tryptophan.

v_call cdr3_aa
TRBV7-8 CASSTSYNEQFF
TRBV7-8 CASSVRSGLAGDETQYF
TRBV11-2 CASSLEGTGVNTGELFF
TRBV2 CASRATGLGANVLTF
TRBV6-5 CASSSGTGRGQFF
TRBV19 CASSTDRGNGGGANVLTF
TRBV5-1 CASSLALDEQFF
TRBV9 CASSVVEDSGNTIYF
TRBV15 CATRGGLLDTQYF
TRBV9 CASSVGTSRDTQYF
TRBV2 CANGADRAKNIQYF
TRBV7-9 CASSSRGWRDGYTF
TRBV11-1 CASSLVQYNEQFF
TRBV4-3 CASSQAPASRGPNEKLFF
TRBV20-1 CSASYNEKLFF
TRBV30 CAWSAVTYNEQFF
TRBV5-1 CASSLEGHGNTIYF
TRBV25-1 CASSDPGQVQETQYF
TRBV7-2 CASSPSGRAGSYNEQFF
TRBV7-8 CASSLERDTEAFF
TRBV6-5 CASSLAFSDNQPQHF
TRBV9 CASSVGGYTEAFF
TRBV11-3 CASSFPSGRSYNEQFF
TRBV6-5 CASSRVRGSGYTF
TRBV11-2 CASSLGVQGPYGYTF
TRBV7-8 CASSPNEGGSNYGYTF
TRBV4-1 CASSQEAGALGTDTQYF
TRBV27 CASGTLGGTEAFF
TRBV28 CASSATGGTDTQYF
TRBV5-5 CASSLAGGGNYGYTF
TRBV18 CASSPSSSRTDTQYF